This T cell receptor beta chain was identified during a study of cytomegalovirus exposure and HLA in healthy donors. V lost 1 base to trimming and J lost 4 bases, with 5 bases between them. There are 13 residues in the CDR3. From germline, CDR1 is LNHNV and CDR2 YYDKDF (reference sequence). The study ran its PCR with 60 Vbeta and 13 Jbeta primers. Sequencing was performed with immunoSEQ multiplex PCR; in TCRdb, only in-frame clones are kept and a portion is missing. The table shows 250,000 to 350,000 clones, with around 86% occurring only once. Sequencing was done on a sample of PBMCs. This clonotype was obtained from a middle-aged man in good health and CMV-seropositive. V usage is TRBV15 and J usage is TRBJ2-1; no clear D gene. CDR3 in DNA: TGTGCCACCAGCAGAGCAGGATACAATGAGCAGTTCTTC. Its translation: CATSRAGYNEQFF.